This T cell receptor (beta chain) was captured by sequencing in a study of response to subunit inactivated influenza vaccine. Looked up from germline, CDR1 is SGHRS and CDR2 is YFSETQ. J gave up 10 bases and V 0 bases, and 5 bases lay outside the gene matches. The CDR3 length is 15 residues. Each CDR3 protein is one row after TCRdb ran MiXCR on the RT-PCR reads. The repertoire holds about 500,000 distinct CDR3 sequences, with approximately 15% as singletons. This clonotype was counted between two and nine times. The sample consisted of CD4+ T cells sorted from PBMCs, taken 23 months after vaccination. The chain carries TRBV5-1 and TRBJ1-6; 9 bases fit TRBD1. This receptor was obtained from a man aged 50-75 years who received an inactivated influenza vaccine. In nucleotides, the CDR3 is TGCGCCAGCAGCTTGGCCGGGACAGGGAGGTCACCCCTCCACTTT. This gives the protein CASSLAGTGRSPLHF.